The rows below give T cell receptor beta chains drawn from one sample of a study of T-cell reconstitution after alpha-beta-depleted transplantation in children. One entry per CDR3 protein, called by TCRdb with MiXCR from the PCR reads. The data contain 84,000 or so distinct CDR3 sequences, about a sixth of them seen just once; the ten biggest clones take up 15% to 20%. Sample: PBMCs, mostly from graft donor cells, taken 180 days after TCRalphabeta/CD19-depleted stem cell transplant. The source of these receptors is a male patient between 2 and 15 years old who had a stem cell transplant for acute lymphoblastic leukemia, so the T cells may come from the graft donor. Each CDR3 is given without its conserved first and last residue. Clone sizes are given selectively: once, few, many, or a class where the clone is expanded.

clone_size,v_call,cdr3_aa
-,TRBV6-6,ASSRTVEETQY
-,TRBV2,ASSARGVTDTQY
-,TRBV5-4,ASSPTGGRGDTQY
many,TRBV28,ASSYRGGDTDTQY
few,TRBV6-2/TRBV6-3,ASSFDYQETQY
few,TRBV5-5,ASSTWTGEETQY
-,TRBV10-3,AISPGLAGGGANVLT
-,TRBV2,ASRPGTDLEGYT
few,TRBV5-1,AMARGEGHY
few,TRBV6-5,ASSYEAGLNTGELF
-,TRBV12-3/TRBV12-4,ASSFPGLGGTDTQY
few,TRBV12-5,ASGLGPPIYEQY
-,TRBV28,ASRETGGPYEQY
few,TRBV15,ATSRDLQGANGYT
-,TRBV11-2,ASWGSGGTDTQY
-,TRBV4-3,ASSQDRGGLAGELF
few,TRBV20-1,SANRLAGGSYEQY
few,TRBV20-1,SAQYLGVAKNIQY
-,TRBV3-1,ASSQGIYYGYT
-,TRBV20-1,SVSLSPNNEQF
-,TRBV6-1,ASIRSGGNQPQH
many,TRBV5-1,ASSLDVGGNQPQH
few,TRBV3-1,ASSQDLGSATEAF
few,TRBV5-1,ASSRGQGKYEQY
once,TRBV3-1,ASTPPLAGNTGELF
-,TRBV14,ASSQLQRGSGANVLT
few,TRBV12-3/TRBV12-4,ASGRNTGELF
few,TRBV6-5,ASSYGGSMNTEAF
-,TRBV20-1,SARDPGRHYGYT
few,TRBV5-1,ASSLALDWDEQF
-,TRBV29-1,SVGFLAGGPTDTQY
-,TRBV20-1,SAPPRTGNYGYT
-,TRBV2,ASSLSPLGGGGGDTQY
many,TRBV10-2,ASRRQGLSSYEQY
-,TRBV29-1,SVLTGELF
-,TRBV18,ASSPSDNEQF
many,TRBV20-1,SASGYEQY
-,TRBV20-1,SARVVSGGPASTDTQY
few,TRBV3-1,ASSLRTGNTGELF
few,TRBV12-3/TRBV12-4,ASNILPGGTTGELF
few,TRBV5-1,ASSETQGWKETQY
medium-sized,TRBV27,ASSLGRVYEQY
medium-sized,TRBV7-3,ASSSIRSGELF
few,TRBV5-1,ASSFLTSPGSVNTGELF
-,TRBV7-2,ASSPPSKLPRGTEAF
-,TRBV20-1,SAPRGGVGDTQY